A selection of T cell receptor beta chains follows, all from one sample in a study of regulatory T cells in long-lasting Graves disease. TCRdb called the multiplex PCR reads again in MiXCR, with one record for every CDR3 protein. This table holds approximately 290,000 distinct CDR3 sequences, 20% to 25% found once. This specimen was peripheral blood mononuclear cells (PBMCs), taken when the disease was refractory, from a patient treated with antithyroid drugs. The source of these receptors is a female donor with Graves disease. Each CDR3 is given with its conserved first and last residue. The D gene is left open where the match is weak. Clone size is given for some rows only: seen once, a few or many times, or a class if the clone is expanded.

v_gene: TRBV29-1
d_gene: -
j_gene: TRBJ1-2
abundance: many
CDR3nt: TGCAGCGTTGAAGGGGAGGGGCCCTATGGCTACACCTTC
CDR3aa: CSVEGEGPYGYTF

v_gene: TRBV6-5
d_gene: -
j_gene: TRBJ2-2
abundance: few
CDR3nt: TGTGCCAGCAGTTTCCCAGGGTCCACCGGGGAGCTGTTTTTT
CDR3aa: CASSFPGSTGELFF

v_gene: TRBV18
d_gene: -
j_gene: TRBJ1-2
abundance: few
CDR3nt: TGTGCCAGCTCACCGCCTCAAGGCCTCTATGGCTACACCTTC
CDR3aa: CASSPPQGLYGYTF

v_gene: TRBV28
d_gene: -
j_gene: TRBJ1-1
abundance: many
CDR3nt: TGTGCCAGCGGATACACTGAAGCTTTCTTT
CDR3aa: CASGYTEAFF

v_gene: TRBV19
d_gene: -
j_gene: TRBJ1-2
abundance: once
CDR3nt: TGTGCCAGTAGGAAGACAGACTTTATTACTAACTATGGCTACACCTTC
CDR3aa: CASRKTDFITNYGYTF

v_gene: TRBV27
d_gene: TRBD1
j_gene: TRBJ2-7
abundance: few
CDR3nt: TGTGCCAGCAGTTCGGCAGGGGGCGACGAGCAGTACTTC
CDR3aa: CASSSAGGDEQYF

v_gene: TRBV4-3
d_gene: TRBD2
j_gene: TRBJ2-7
abundance: -
CDR3nt: TGCGCCAGCAGCTCTACTCGGGGGGCCTACGAGCAGTACTTC
CDR3aa: CASSSTRGAYEQYF

v_gene: TRBV9
d_gene: -
j_gene: TRBJ1-1
abundance: -
CDR3nt: TGTGTCAGCAGCGGCACCCCCGGGGGGGTGAACACTGAAGCTTTCTTT
CDR3aa: CVSSGTPGGVNTEAFF

v_gene: TRBV28
d_gene: -
j_gene: TRBJ2-3
abundance: -
CDR3nt: TGTGCCAGCAGTCCCAGACGTCAAGATACGCAGTATTTT
CDR3aa: CASSPRRQDTQYF

v_gene: TRBV6-2/TRBV6-3
d_gene: TRBD1
j_gene: TRBJ1-1
abundance: -
CDR3nt: TGTGCCAGCAGTTGGACAGGGGGCTCAGCGGAAGCTTTCTTT
CDR3aa: CASSWTGGSAEAFF

v_gene: TRBV28
d_gene: -
j_gene: TRBJ1-4
abundance: many
CDR3nt: TGTGCCAGCACCACTGCAGGTGTCGGAGAAAAACTGTTTTTT
CDR3aa: CASTTAGVGEKLFF

v_gene: TRBV29-1
d_gene: -
j_gene: TRBJ1-1
abundance: -
CDR3nt: TGCAGCGTTTACGGGGACACTGAAGCTTTCTTT
CDR3aa: CSVYGDTEAFF